Listed below are T cell receptor beta chains from one sample, sequenced in a study of blood T cells in healthy people across ages. TCRdb redid the calling of the 5' RACE reads with MiXCR, one entry per CDR3 protein. This sample has fewer than 1.5 million distinct CDR3 sequences, with 40% to 50% found just once. Sequencing was carried out using blood. All receptors derive from a young woman in good health. Both conserved end residues are part of each CDR3. D genes are given only for firm matches. Size is stated for part of the rows, as once, few or many counts, or as a class when the clone is expanded.

clone_size d_call cdr3_length j_call v_call cdr3_nt cdr3_aa
. . 12 TRBJ2-1 TRBV29-1 TGCAGCGTTGTGATCCCAGTTAGTCAGCAGTTCTTC CSVVIPVSQQFF
few . 13 TRBJ2-1 TRBV29-1 TGCAGCGTTGAACCCCAAGGGGACAATGAGCAGTTCTTC CSVEPQGDNEQFF
few . 14 TRBJ1-2 TRBV24-1 TGTGCCACCAGTGATTTGCAAGGGGGAGAAGGCTACACCTTC CATSDLQGGEGYTF
. TRBD1 16 TRBJ1-6 TRBV10-3 TGTGCCATCAGTGATCGAGGCGGACAGGGGGATTCACCCCTCCACTTT CAISDRGGQGDSPLHF
. . 13 TRBJ1-5 TRBV6-6 TGTGCCAGCGAGAGAACCGGGGGTCAGCCCCAGCATTTT CASERTGGQPQHF
. . 23 TRBJ2-7 TRBV11-1 TGTGCCAGCAGTTCAGTCCTCGGGCATACATCGTTAGTTGCATTTACTGGGGGTAATGAGCAGTACTTC CASSSVLGHTSLVAFTGGNEQYF
many . 17 TRBJ2-1 TRBV20-1 TGCAGTGCTAGAGACCCTTCCGGGGGATTACATTTAAATGAGCAGTTCTTC CSARDPSGGLHLNEQFF
. TRBD2 13 TRBJ2-3 TRBV10-3 TGTGCCACACGACTAGCGGGGACAGATATGCAGTATTTT CATRLAGTDMQYF
few TRBD1 13 TRBJ2-7 TRBV12-3/TRBV12-4 TGTGCCAGCAGTGTGGGACAGGGGAATAAGCAGTACTTC CASSVGQGNKQYF
many . 13 TRBJ1-6 TRBV11-1 TGTGCCAGCAGCATGAAGGACAGTTCACCCCTCCACTTT CASSMKDSSPLHF
. TRBD2 16 TRBJ2-3 TRBV11-2 TGTGCCAGCAGTTCACCTCTAGCGGGAGGCCCAGATACGCAGTATTTT CASSSPLAGGPDTQYF
many . 13 TRBJ2-3 TRBV29-1 TGCAGCGTGGTGGGGGTTCTCACAGATACGCAGTATTTT CSVVGVLTDTQYF
. . 13 TRBJ1-1 TRBV12-3/TRBV12-4 TGTGCCAGCAGTTTGTCAGGGTCGAGTGAAGCTTTCTTT CASSLSGSSEAFF
. . 17 TRBJ2-1 TRBV21-1 TGTGCCAGCAGCAGATGGACTAGCGGTCAAACCTACAATGAGCAGTTCTTC CASSRWTSGQTYNEQFF
. . 13 TRBJ1-1 TRBV3-1 TGTGCCAGCAGCCAAGATTTTGGGGACGAAGCTTTCTTT CASSQDFGDEAFF
. . 13 TRBJ1-2 TRBV27 TGTGCCAGCAGGCCACAGGGTAGTAGTGGCTACACCTTC CASRPQGSSGYTF
. TRBD1 14 TRBJ2-7 TRBV15 TGTGCCACCAGCAGAGGAGGGGGCGGCTACGAGCAGTACTTC CATSRGGGGYEQYF
. . 13 TRBJ2-3 TRBV20-1 TGCAGTGCTAGATGGAGCGGGACAGATACGCAGTATTTT CSARWSGTDTQYF
. . 12 TRBJ2-4 TRBV12-3/TRBV12-4 TGTGCCAGCAGTTTTGGGGGAAACATTCAGTACTTC CASSFGGNIQYF
. . 14 TRBJ2-2 TRBV3-1 TGTGCCAGCAATTCTGATGAGGAGGGTCGGGAGCTGTTTTTT CASNSDEEGRELFF
. . 15 TRBJ1-6 TRBV4-1 TGCGCCAGCAGCTACCTGAGCTTGAATAATTCACCCCTCCACTTT CASSYLSLNNSPLHF
. TRBD1 15 TRBJ1-5 TRBV5-5 TGTGCCAGCAGCCCCGAGACAGGGGACAATCAGCCCCAGCATTTT CASSPETGDNQPQHF
. TRBD1 15 TRBJ1-5 TRBV27 TGTGCCAGCAGTTTAAACAGGGGGGACAATCAGCCCCAGCATTTT CASSLNRGDNQPQHF
few TRBD1 13 TRBJ2-5 TRBV10-3 TGTGCCATCAGTCCGGGACAGCAAGAGAGCCAGTACTTC CAISPGQQESQYF
. . 17 TRBJ1-2 TRBV6-1 TGTGCCAGCAGTAAGGGAGGACGGTGGAACACTAACTATGGCTACACCTTC CASSKGGRWNTNYGYTF
many . 15 TRBJ2-3 TRBV28 TGTGCCAGCCGCTCGTCCGGGCCTACTACAGATACGCAGTATTTT CASRSSGPTTDTQYF
few . 16 TRBJ2-3 TRBV4-1 TGCGCCAGCAGAGACCCGGGCGGCAGACTCACAGATACGCAGTATTTT CASRDPGGRLTDTQYF
. . 18 TRBJ2-1 TRBV28 TGTGCCAGCTTTCCGAGCGTAGGGCAGACCAATTCCTACAATGAGCAGTTCTTC CASFPSVGQTNSYNEQFF
. . 15 TRBJ2-7 TRBV4-2 TGTGCCAGCAGCCATGCTTTACTCTTAGGCTACGAGCAGTACTTC CASSHALLLGYEQYF
few . 13 TRBJ1-2 TRBV7-6 TGTGCCAGCAGCCCAGACCGCGAATATGGCTACACCTTC CASSPDREYGYTF
few . 12 TRBJ2-2 TRBV20-1 TGCAGTGCTCCCACCTTCACCGGGGAGCTGTTTTTT CSAPTFTGELFF
. TRBD1 15 TRBJ1-1 TRBV3-1 TGTGCCAGCAGCCAATTGGGGACAGGGAGGGCTGAAGCTTTCTTT CASSQLGTGRAEAFF
. . 13 TRBJ1-2 TRBV4-1 TGCGCCAGCAGCCAAGAGTTCGGAGATGGCTACACCTTC CASSQEFGDGYTF
. . 14 TRBJ1-5 TRBV7-9 TGTGCCAGCAGCCCAAAGACGGAAAATCAGCCCCAGCATTTT CASSPKTENQPQHF
few . 11 TRBJ2-1 TRBV20-1 TGCAGGGCCGGGACTCCGGGGGAGCAGTTCTTC CRAGTPGEQFF
once . 15 TRBJ2-3 TRBV7-3 TGTGCCAGCAGCTTAGACGACCGAGGCGCAGATACGCAGTATTTT CASSLDDRGADTQYF
. . 16 TRBJ2-1 TRBV7-9 TGTGCCAGCAGCAGACCGGGACTTCCTCCCTACAATGAGCAGTTCTTC CASSRPGLPPYNEQFF
few . 13 TRBJ2-1 TRBV12-3/TRBV12-4 TGTGCCAGCAGTCCCCGAATAAACAATGAGCAGTTCTTC CASSPRINNEQFF
few TRBD1 16 TRBJ2-1 TRBV5-1 TGCGCCAGCAGCTTGGTAGCCGGGACAGGGTACAATGAGCAGTTCTTC CASSLVAGTGYNEQFF
. . 15 TRBJ1-5 TRBV27 TGTGCCAGCAGCCCCTTCAGCCTACCTAATCAGCCCCAGCATTTT CASSPFSLPNQPQHF
. TRBD1 15 TRBJ2-2 TRBV14 TGTGCCGGCTCGCAACAGGGGAGTTGGATCGGGGAGCTGTTTTTT CAGSQQGSWIGELFF
few . 13 TRBJ1-4 TRBV2 TGTGCCAGCGGGGGGAGAACTAATGAAAAACTGTTTTTT CASGGRTNEKLFF
. . 14 TRBJ1-2 TRBV29-1 TGCAGCGTCCTCCCCCGACAGTCTAACTATGGCTACACCTTC CSVLPRQSNYGYTF